This T cell receptor (beta chain) was documented in a study of CD8+ T cells in alopecia areata. Germline V gives CDR1 SGHTA, CDR2 FQGNSA. There are 11 residues in the CDR3. The germline V and J ends were trimmed by 8 bases and 6 bases, with 8 bases remaining between them. Treatment denoted: oral pan-JAK inhibitor, 5-10 mg twice daily. Alopecia areata patients provided lesional scalp punch biopsies and peripheral blood, both collected for the study. It was cDNA, reverse transcribed from extracted RNA, that served as the sequencing template. TCRdb's table, derived via immunoSEQ multiplex PCR, lists solely in-frame clones and lacks some. The repertoire includes around 100,000 clones, 55% to 60% of them detected once, and about 3.3% sits in the top ten. The count of this clone is one.

The rearrangement uses TRBV7-2 and TRBJ2-1; unclear D gene. Sequencing used CD4+ T cells sorted from blood, obtained at week 24, from a patient treated with tofacitinib. The origin of this receptor is a human donor with alopecia areata. The CDR3 DNA is TGTGCCAGCGGGGTTTTCAATGAGCAGTTCTTC. Its protein is CASGVFNEQFF.